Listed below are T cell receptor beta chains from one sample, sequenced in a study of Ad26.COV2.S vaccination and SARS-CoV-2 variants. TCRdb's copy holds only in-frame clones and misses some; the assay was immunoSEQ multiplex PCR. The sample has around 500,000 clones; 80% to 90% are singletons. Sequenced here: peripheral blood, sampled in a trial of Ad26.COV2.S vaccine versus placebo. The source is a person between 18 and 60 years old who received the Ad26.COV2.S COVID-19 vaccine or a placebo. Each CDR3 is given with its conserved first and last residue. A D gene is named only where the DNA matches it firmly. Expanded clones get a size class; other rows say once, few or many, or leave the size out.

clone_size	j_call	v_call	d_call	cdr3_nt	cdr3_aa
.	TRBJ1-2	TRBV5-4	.	TGTGCCAGCAGCTTGGAGGAGAGCTATGGCTACACCTTC	CASSLEESYGYTF
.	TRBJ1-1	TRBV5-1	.	TGCGCCAGCAGCAAGAAACCGGACACTGAAGCTTTCTTT	CASSKKPDTEAFF
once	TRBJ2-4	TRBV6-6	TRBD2	TGTGCCAGCAGTCCTTCCTCGAACCGACTAGCGGGGGAAATCCTAGCCAAAAACATTCAGTACTTC	CASSPSSNRLAGEILAKNIQYF
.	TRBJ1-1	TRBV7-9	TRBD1	TGTGCCAGCAGCTTACCAGGGGGCGAAGTCACTGAAGCTTTCTTT	CASSLPGGEVTEAFF
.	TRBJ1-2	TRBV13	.	TGTGCCAGCAGCTCTGGGGCCCGGGGGAGCTATGGCTACACCTTC	CASSSGARGSYGYTF
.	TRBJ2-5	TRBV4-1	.	TGCGCCAGCAGCCAAGTTGTTTACGGGGGAGGACAAGAGACCCAGTACTTC	CASSQVVYGGGQETQYF
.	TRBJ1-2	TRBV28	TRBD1	TGTGCCAGCAGTTTTGCAGGGGGCGGCTGGGGCTACACCTTC	CASSFAGGGWGYTF
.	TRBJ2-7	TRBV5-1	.	TGCGCCAGCAGCCGTCACAGGGTCCCCTCTTACGAGCAGTACTTC	CASSRHRVPSYEQYF
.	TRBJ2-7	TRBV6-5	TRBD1	TGTGCCAGCAGGAGGGACAGGAGTAGCTCCTACGAGCAGTACTTC	CASRRDRSSSYEQYF
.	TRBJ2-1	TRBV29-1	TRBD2	TGCAGCGTTGATTTTCCTAGCGGGAGGGCCCTTGTACAGTTCTTC	CSVDFPSGRALVQFF
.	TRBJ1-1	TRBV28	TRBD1	TGTGCCAGCTGGGCAGGGGGCGTAAACACTGAAGCTTTCTTT	CASWAGGVNTEAFF
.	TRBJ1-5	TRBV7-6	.	TGTGCCAGCAGCGGACAGAGCAATCAGCCCCAGCATTTT	CASSGQSNQPQHF
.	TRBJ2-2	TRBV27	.	TGTGCCAGCAGTTTCGGGACGAACACCGGGGAGCTGTTTTTT	CASSFGTNTGELFF
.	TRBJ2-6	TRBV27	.	TGTGCCAGCAGTTCCACAGGGTTCTCTGGGGCCAACGTCCTGACTTTC	CASSSTGFSGANVLTF
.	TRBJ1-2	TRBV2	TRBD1	TGTGCCAGCAGTGAATGGATCGGGACAGGGATTGACTATGGCTACACCTTC	CASSEWIGTGIDYGYTF
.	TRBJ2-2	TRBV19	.	TGTGCCAGTAGTCCGGGTTCCGGGGAGCTGTTTTTT	CASSPGSGELFF
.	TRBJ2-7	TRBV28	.	TGTGCCAGCAGGACGGGTAGCGGTGCCTACGAGCAGTACTTC	CASRTGSGAYEQYF
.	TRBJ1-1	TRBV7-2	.	TGTGCCAGCAGCTCCCAGGCGGGGGGGGTTGGCACTGAAGCTTTCTTT	CASSSQAGGVGTEAFF
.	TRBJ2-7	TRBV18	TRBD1	TGTGCCAGCTCACCTCAGACAGGGGGATCCTACGAGCAGTACTTC	CASSPQTGGSYEQYF
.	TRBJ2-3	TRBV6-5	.	TGTGCCAGCAGACAGCACGTTACAGATACGCAGTATTTT	CASRQHVTDTQYF
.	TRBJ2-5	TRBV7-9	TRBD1	TGTGCCAGCAGCTCAAGACAGGGAAGTTGGGAGACCCAGTACTTC	CASSSRQGSWETQYF
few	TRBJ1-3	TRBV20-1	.	TGCAGTGCTAGAGATCTAGACACCATATATTTT	CSARDLDTIYF
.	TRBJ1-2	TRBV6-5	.	TGTGCCAGCAGTCCCGGTTACACAGACTATGGCTACACCTTC	CASSPGYTDYGYTF
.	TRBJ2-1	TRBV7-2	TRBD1	TGTGCCAGCGCCGGGACAGGGGGATTGGGAGAGCAGTTCTTC	CASAGTGGLGEQFF
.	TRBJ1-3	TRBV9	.	TGTGCCAGCAGCGGCGGAGGGGGCTCTGGAAACACCATATATTTT	CASSGGGGSGNTIYF
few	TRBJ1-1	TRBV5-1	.	TGCGCCAGCACAGGACCGGAGAACGCTGAAGCTTTCTTT	CASTGPENAEAFF
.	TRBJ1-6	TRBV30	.	TGTGCCTGGAGTGTACGTGACAGGAATTCACCCCTCCACTTT	CAWSVRDRNSPLHF
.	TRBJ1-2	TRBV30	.	TGTGCCTGGAGGCTTACAGGGAGCGGCGGCTACACCTTC	CAWRLTGSGGYTF
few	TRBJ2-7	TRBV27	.	TGTGCCAGCAGTTTAGGCTACGAGCAGTACTTC	CASSLGYEQYF
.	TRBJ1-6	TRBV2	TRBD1	TGTGCCAGCAATGACAGGGGGCTGGCACCCCTCCACTTT	CASNDRGLAPLHF
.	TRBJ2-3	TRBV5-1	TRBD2	TGCGCCAGCAGCTTGCTAGGAGTAGCGGGAGGCACAGATACGCAGTATTTT	CASSLLGVAGGTDTQYF
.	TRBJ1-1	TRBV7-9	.	TGTGCCAGCAGCCGAGAACAGGGCTGGGTTTTCTTT	CASSREQGWVFF
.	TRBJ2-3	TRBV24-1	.	TGTGCCACCAGTGTAGGCCTAGGCACAGATACGCAGTATTTT	CATSVGLGTDTQYF
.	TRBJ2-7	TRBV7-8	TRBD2	TGTGCCAGCAGCCGAGCGAATGGAGCGGGAGGGCCCTACGAGCAGTACTTC	CASSRANGAGGPYEQYF
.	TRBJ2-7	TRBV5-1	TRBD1	TGCGCCAGCAGCTTTGGGACAGGCTCCTACGAGCAGTACTTC	CASSFGTGSYEQYF
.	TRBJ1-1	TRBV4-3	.	TGCGCCAGCAGTCCCACGGAAGGGCGAGTCACTGAAGCTTTCTTT	CASSPTEGRVTEAFF
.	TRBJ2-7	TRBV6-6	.	TGTGCCAGCAGTTACTCCAGGTGGTCCTACGAGCAGTACTTC	CASSYSRWSYEQYF
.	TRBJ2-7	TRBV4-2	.	TGTGCCAGCAGCCAAGATGCTATCTGGGTCTACGAGCAGTACTTC	CASSQDAIWVYEQYF
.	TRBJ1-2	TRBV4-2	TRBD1	TGTGCCAGCAGCCACCGTGCGCAACCCGGGACAGTAGCTAACTATGGCTACACCTTC	CASSHRAQPGTVANYGYTF
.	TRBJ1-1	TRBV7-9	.	TGTGCCAGCAGCTTATCCACAGGACCCGAGAACACTGAAGCTTTCTTT	CASSLSTGPENTEAFF
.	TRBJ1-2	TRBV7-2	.	TGTGCCAGCAGCTTTACAGGGCTTAGCTATGGCTACACCTTC	CASSFTGLSYGYTF
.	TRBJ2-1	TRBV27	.	TGTGCCAGCAGTTTACGGGACTCCTGGGGTGAGCAGTTCTTC	CASSLRDSWGEQFF
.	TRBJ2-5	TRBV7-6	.	TGTGCCAGCAGCCCCAACCTCGGGACTTTGGAGACCCAGTACTTC	CASSPNLGTLETQYF
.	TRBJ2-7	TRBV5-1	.	TGCGCCAGCAGCTTTACTAGTAGTAGTTACGAGCAGTACTTC	CASSFTSSSYEQYF
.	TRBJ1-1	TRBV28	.	TGTGCCAGCAGGACGGACTCCGACTCAAACACTGAAGCTTTCTTT	CASRTDSDSNTEAFF
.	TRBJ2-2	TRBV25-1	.	TGTGCCAGCAGTGAATGGACGGGGACCGGGGAGCTGTTTTTT	CASSEWTGTGELFF
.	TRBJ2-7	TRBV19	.	TGTGCCAGTAGTATGACCTTGAGTGGCACAGTTTTCTCCTACGAGCAGTACTTC	CASSMTLSGTVFSYEQYF
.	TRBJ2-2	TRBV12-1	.	TGTGCCAGCAGCTTCAGGCGACTAGCGGGAAGGTACACCGGGGAGCTGTTTTTT	CASSFRRLAGRYTGELFF
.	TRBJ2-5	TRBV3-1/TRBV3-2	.	TGTGCCAGCAGCCACGGAGAGACCCAGTACTTC	CASSHGETQYF
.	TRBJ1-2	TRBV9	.	TGTGCCAGCAACCATGGGAAGGGTGGCGAGTCTGGCTACACCTTC	CASNHGKGGESGYTF
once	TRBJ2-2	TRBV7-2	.	TGTGCCAGCAGCTTAGAAGAGTTCACCGGGGAGCTGTTTTTT	CASSLEEFTGELFF
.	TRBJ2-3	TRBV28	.	TGTGCCAGCAGTAACTTGAGAGATACGCAGTATTTT	CASSNLRDTQYF